Described below is a single T cell receptor beta chain sequence and its context. Its antigen is unidentified. Each sample came from a Caucasian adult donor living in Nashville, Tennessee. Assay used: immunoSEQ multiplex PCR; TCRdb lists only in-frame clones, some missing. This sample has about 1,500,000 clones, with approximately 97% found just once. The source of the sample is a study of shared clonotypes between healthy human individuals. Notes on the study in general: Clonotype sharing among donors, it was expected, would be affected by sequencing depth. For naive CD4 cells, roughly 4.8% of clonotypes were shared across a handful of donors.

Germline V gives CDR1 SGHRS, CDR2 YFSETQ. There are 14 residues in the CDR3. V was clipped by 0 bases and J by 7 bases, with 11 bases between them. The sequencing sample was made of naive CD4+ T cells sorted from blood. Stated subset: CD45RA+ positively selected. The V and J genes are TRBV5-1 and TRBJ2-1, with D hard to call. The source of this sequence is a young man in good health. This CDR3 is CASSLGSSENEQFF. CDR3 nucleotides: TGCGCCAGCAGCTTGGGGAGTTCGGAAAATGAGCAGTTCTTC.